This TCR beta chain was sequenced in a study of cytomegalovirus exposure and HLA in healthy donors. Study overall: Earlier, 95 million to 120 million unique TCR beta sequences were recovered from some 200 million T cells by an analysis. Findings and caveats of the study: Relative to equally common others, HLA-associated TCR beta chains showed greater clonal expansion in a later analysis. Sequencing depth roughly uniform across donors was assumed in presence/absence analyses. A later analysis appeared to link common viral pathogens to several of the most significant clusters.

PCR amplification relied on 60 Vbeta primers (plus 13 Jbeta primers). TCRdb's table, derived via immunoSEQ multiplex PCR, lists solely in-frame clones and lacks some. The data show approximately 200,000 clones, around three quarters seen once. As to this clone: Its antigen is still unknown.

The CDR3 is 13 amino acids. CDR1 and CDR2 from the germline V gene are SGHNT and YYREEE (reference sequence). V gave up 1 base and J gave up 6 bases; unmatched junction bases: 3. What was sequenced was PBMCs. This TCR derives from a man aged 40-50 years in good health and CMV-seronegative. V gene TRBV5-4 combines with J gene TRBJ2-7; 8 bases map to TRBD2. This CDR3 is CASSLSAGGEQYF. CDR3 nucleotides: TGTGCCAGCAGCTTGAGTGCGGGAGGCGAGCAGTACTTC.